The following is a T cell receptor (beta chain) sequence with its context. Its matching antigen is unknown. The PCR contained 60 Vbeta and 13 Jbeta primers. Libraries were prepared by immunoSEQ multiplex PCR; TCRdb keeps only in-frame clonotypes and omits some of them. The sample yields roughly 190,000 clones, more than 65% seen once. Germline V gene lookup returns CDR1 ENHRY and CDR2 SYGVKD. CDR3 length: 16 amino acids. The V gene lost 5 bases and the J gene lost 5 bases, with 21 bases spanning the gap. The sample originates from a study of cytomegalovirus exposure and HLA in healthy donors. Study-level findings and limits: TCR sequences were mostly rare, though some public TCRs occurred in many donors.

The clonotype comes from a female donor in good health and CMV-seronegative. Material: PBMCs. The J gene is TRBJ2-5, the V gene TRBV10-3; maybe TRBD2 (6 bases). CDR3 bases: TGTGCCATCAGTACTGGGACTTCGCCGTCCGGGGAGACCCAGTACTTC. This translates into CAISTGTSPSGETQYF.